The rows below give T cell receptor beta chains drawn from one sample of a study of blood T cell repertoires in COVID-19. Sequenced by immunoSEQ multiplex PCR; TCRdb stores in-frame clones only, minus some. The sample carries just over 90,000 clones, 76% recorded once. Sequencing input: peripheral blood. These receptors all stem from a man aged 65 to 85 with acute or convalescent COVID-19. Both conserved end residues are trimmed from each CDR3. Expanded clones get a size class; other rows say once, few or many, or leave the size out.

j_call,v_call,cdr3_length,clone_size,cdr3_aa
TRBJ2-2,TRBV7-9,14,once,ASSLEGAPNTGELF
TRBJ2-3,TRBV27,16,NA,ASSLLTSGGGRTDTQY
TRBJ2-1,TRBV3-1/TRBV3-2,13,NA,ASSQDRTTYNEQF
TRBJ2-1,TRBV6-5,13,NA,ASRGTSGNYNEQF
TRBJ2-7,TRBV27,12,NA,ASRRDPRSTEQY
TRBJ2-6,TRBV5-4,15,NA,ATLRSGGHSGANVLT
TRBJ2-2,TRBV9,14,NA,ASSAASRGNTGELF
TRBJ2-1,TRBV19,12,NA,ASSILAGVGEQF
TRBJ2-5,TRBV18,13,NA,ASSPITDSQETQY
TRBJ1-1,TRBV19,12,NA,ASSSLDREGEAF